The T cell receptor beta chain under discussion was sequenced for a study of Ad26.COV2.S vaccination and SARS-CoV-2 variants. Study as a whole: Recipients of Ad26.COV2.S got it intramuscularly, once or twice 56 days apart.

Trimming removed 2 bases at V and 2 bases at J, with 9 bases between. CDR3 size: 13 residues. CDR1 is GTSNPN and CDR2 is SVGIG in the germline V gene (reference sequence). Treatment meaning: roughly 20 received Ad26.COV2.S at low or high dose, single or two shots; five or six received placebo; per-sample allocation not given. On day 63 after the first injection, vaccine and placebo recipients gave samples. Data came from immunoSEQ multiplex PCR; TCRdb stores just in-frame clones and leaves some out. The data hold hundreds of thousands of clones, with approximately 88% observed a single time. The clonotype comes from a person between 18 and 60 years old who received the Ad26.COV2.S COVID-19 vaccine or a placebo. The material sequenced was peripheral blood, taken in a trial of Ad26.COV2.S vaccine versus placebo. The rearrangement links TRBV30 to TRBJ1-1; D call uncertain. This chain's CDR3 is CAWSRRENTEAFF. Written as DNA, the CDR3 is TGTGCCTGGAGTAGGAGGGAAAACACTGAAGCTTTCTTT.